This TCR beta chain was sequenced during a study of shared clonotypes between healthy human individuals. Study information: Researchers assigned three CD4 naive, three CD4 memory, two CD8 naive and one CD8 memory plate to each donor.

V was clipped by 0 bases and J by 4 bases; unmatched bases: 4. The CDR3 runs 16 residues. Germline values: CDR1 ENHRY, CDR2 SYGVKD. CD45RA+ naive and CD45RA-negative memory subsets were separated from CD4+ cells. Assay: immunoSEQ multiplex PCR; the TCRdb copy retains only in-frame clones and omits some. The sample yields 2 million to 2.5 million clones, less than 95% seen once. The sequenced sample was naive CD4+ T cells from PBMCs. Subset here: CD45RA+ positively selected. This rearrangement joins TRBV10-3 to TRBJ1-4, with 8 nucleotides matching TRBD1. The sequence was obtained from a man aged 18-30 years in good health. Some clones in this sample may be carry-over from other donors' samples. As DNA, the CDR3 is TGTGCCATCAGTGAGTCCGGGACAGGAGATAATGAAAAACTGTTTTTT. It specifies CAISESGTGDNEKLFF.